What follows are 28 T cell receptor beta chains derived from one specimen sequenced in a study of blood T cell repertoires in COVID-19. Produced via immunoSEQ multiplex PCR; TCRdb's table is partial and in-frame only. The data show about 170,000 clones, about 88% seen once. Material: PBMCs or T cells enriched from blood (not recorded which). The source is a woman in her late teens or twenties who had recovered from COVID-19.

The chain couples TRBV27 to TRBJ1-5; perhaps TRBD1 as D (6 bases). Germline V gene sequence: CDR1 MNHEY, CDR2 SMNVEV (reference sequence). This CDR3 is built from 15 residues. Trimming stripped 6 bases from V and 2 bases from J, with 14 bases between. CDR3 residues: CASRPGEWGNQPQHF. The CDR3 DNA is TGTGCCAGCAGACCAGGGGAGTGGGGCAATCAGCCCCAGCATTTT.

This clone was recorded only once. The chain employs TRBV28 and TRBJ1-4, with 7 bases lining up with TRBD1. This CDR3 region has 11 residues. From germline, CDR1 is MDHEN and CDR2 SYDVKM. Trimming took 3 bases from V and 15 from J; bases not matched to a gene: 4. This chain's CDR3 is CASSFKGAVFF. In DNA, the CDR3 is TGTGCCAGCAGTTTCAAGGGGGCAGTGTTTTTT. Based on the CDR3 plus reference TRBV28 and TRBJ1-4, the full variable domain is DVKVTQSSRYLVKRTGEKVFLECVQDMDHENMFWYRQDPGLGLRLIYFSYDVKMKEKGDIPEGYSVSREKKERFSLILESASTNQTSMYLCASSFKGAVFFGSGTQLSVL.

This chain links TRBV6-1 with TRBJ2-7, with 9 bases aligning to TRBD2. The CDR3 spans 16 residues. The V gene end was trimmed by 2 bases and the J gene end by 0 bases; junction bases not matched to a gene: 5. Germline V gene data show CDR1 as MNHNS and CDR2 as SASEGT. The CDR3 DNA sequence: TGTGCCAGCAGTGAAATTCCTAGCGGGACCTCCTACGAGCAGTACTTC. Translated, it gives CASSEIPSGTSYEQYF.

In DNA, the CDR3 is TGTGCCAGCAGCGTAGGAGCGGGAGGGTTAGGAGAGCAGTACTTC. Amino acids: CASSVGAGGLGEQYF. The V call is TRBV9, the J call TRBJ2-7; TRBD2 matches at 10 bases. The CDR3 covers 15 residues. CDR1 is SGDLS, CDR2 YYNGEE, per germline. V shed 0 bases and J 7 bases; nucleotides not matched to a gene: 7. Full variable domain (rest looked up from reference TRBV9 and TRBJ2-7): DSGVTQTPKHLITATGQRVTLRCSPRSGDLSVYWYQQSLDQGLQFLIQYYNGEERAKGNILERFSAQQFPDLHSELNLSSLELGDSALYFCASSVGAGGLGEQYFGPGTRLTVT.

The gene calls are TRBV7-2 and TRBJ2-5; 7 nucleotides line up with TRBD1. Trimming removed 3 bases from V and 1 base from J; junction bases left unmatched: 5. Germline-derived CDR1 and CDR2 are SGHTA and FQGNSA. CDR3 length equals 15 residues. CDR3: CASSLTGTVQETQYF. The CDR3 nucleotides are TGTGCCAGCAGCTTGACCGGGACAGTCCAAGAGACCCAGTACTTC. Looking up the rest from reference TRBV7-2 and TRBJ2-5 gives the full variable domain: GAGVSQSPSNKVTEKGKDVELRCDPISGHTALYWYRQSLGQGLEFLIYFQGNSAPDKSGLPSDRFSAERTGGSVSTLTIQRTQQEDSAVYLCASSLTGTVQETQYFGPGTRLLVL.

The gene calls are TRBV5-1 and TRBJ1-2; 7 bases are shared with TRBD1. The germline gives CDR1 SGHRS, CDR2 YFSETQ. J lost 3 bases, V lost 0 bases, and 14 bases had no gene match. This CDR3 has 18 residues. The CDR3 sequence is CASSLGGDSLRSHYGYTF. The CDR3 region has the DNA TGCGCCAGCAGCTTGGGCGGGGACAGCCTTAGGTCCCACTATGGCTACACCTTC. Variable domain in full (rest from reference TRBV5-1 and TRBJ1-2): KAGVTQTPRYLIKTRGQQVTLSCSPISGHRSVSWYQQTPGQGLQFLFEYFSETQRNKGNFPGRFSGRQFSNSRSEMNVSTLELGDSALYLCASSLGGDSLRSHYGYTFGSGTRLTVV.

V gene TRBV28 combines with J gene TRBJ2-7; a weak D match, TRBD1 (6 bases). This CDR3 comprises 15 residues. Germline V gene data show CDR1 as MDHEN and CDR2 as SYDVKM. V was cut by 3 bases and J by 2 bases, with 14 bases left in between. CDR3 bases: TGTGCCAGCAGTTTTAGACAGGTAATGCCCTACGAGCAGTACTTC. It translates to CASSFRQVMPYEQYF.

The chain recombines TRBV24-1 with TRBJ1-5; 8 positions agree with TRBD1. The germline CDR1 and CDR2 sequences are KGHDR and SFDVKD. The V and J ends lost 3 bases and 5 bases, in that order; junction bases with no gene match: 5. The CDR3 has 15 residues. CDR3 DNA sequence: TGTGCCACCAGTGATCGAACAGGGGGGCATCAGCCCCAGCATTTT. This encodes CATSDRTGGHQPQHF.

The chain recombines TRBV18 with TRBJ1-1, with D possibly TRBD1 on 5 matching bases. There are 15 residues in the CDR3. Trimming took 0 bases from V and 5 from J, leaving 13 bases between them. CDR1 and CDR2 from the germline V gene are KGHSH and LQKENI. The CDR3 spells CASSPPGGAQTEAFF. The CDR3 nucleotides are TGTGCCAGCTCACCACCAGGAGGGGCGCAGACTGAAGCTTTCTTT.

This rearrangement joins TRBV28 to TRBJ2-3, with 7 bases that match TRBD2. V lost 3 bases and J lost 0; bases outside the gene matches: 6. The CDR3 sequence is 16 residues long. Germline V gene data show CDR1 as MDHEN and CDR2 as SYDVKM. CDR3 in DNA: TGTGCCAGCAGTTTGTGGGAGGGCCCTAGCACAGATACGCAGTATTTT. Amino acids: CASSLWEGPSTDTQYF.

The rearrangement uses TRBV6-1 and TRBJ1-6, with D unresolved. Germline V lookup: CDR1 MNHNS, CDR2 SASEGT. V lost 4 bases, J lost 6 bases, and 16 bases lay in between. CDR3 length equals 16 residues. This CDR3 reads CASSALREGPNSPLHF. The CDR3 DNA reads as TGTGCCAGCAGTGCCCTGAGGGAGGGCCCTAATTCACCCCTCCACTTT.

The chain combines TRBV18 with TRBJ2-1, with 7 bases fitting TRBD2. The CDR3 has 14 residues. Germline assignment: CDR1 KGHSH and CDR2 LQKENI. Trimming at V came to 4 bases and at J to 10 bases, leaving 10 bases not matched to a gene. Here the CDR3 reads CASSRRAGESEQFF. The CDR3 region has the DNA TGTGCCAGCTCACGTCGGGCGGGAGAATCCGAGCAGTTCTTC.

The V gene is TRBV28, the J gene TRBJ1-3; D gene uncertain. The CDR3 spans 11 residues. In germline, CDR1 is MDHEN, CDR2 SYDVKM. The V end lost 9 bases, the J end lost 4 bases, and 7 bases lay between the germline ends. This chain's CDR3 is CASSLGNTIYF. Written as DNA, the CDR3 is TGTGCCAGTAGTCTAGGAAACACCATATATTTT.

The rearrangement joins TRBV29-1 to TRBJ2-5; TRBD1 agrees at 7 bases. Germline CDR1 is SQVTM and CDR2 is ANQGSEA. The CDR3 covers 14 residues. V gave up 6 bases and J gave up 4 bases; unmatched junction bases: 11. The CDR3 here is CSVQTGVQVETQYF. CDR3 coding DNA: TGCAGCGTACAAACAGGGGTTCAGGTAGAGACCCAGTACTTC.

The chain combines TRBV5-6 with TRBJ2-1; 12 bases agree with TRBD2. The CDR3 loop spans 14 amino acids. V shed 0 bases, J shed 9 bases, and the junction held 1 base outside the gene matches. CDR1 and CDR2 from the germline V gene are SGHDT and YYEEEE. CDR3 in DNA: TGTGCCAGCAGCTTGGCACTAGCGGGAGGTGAGCAGTTCTTC. Its protein product is CASSLALAGGEQFF.

The chain has TRBV7-2 and TRBJ1-1; 7 positions agree with TRBD1. With 3 bases clipped from V and 0 bases from J, the junction kept 4 bases outside the gene matches. The CDR3 totals 15 residues. Germline assignment: CDR1 SGHTA and CDR2 FQGNSA. The CDR3 here is CASSFIQGMNTEAFF. In DNA, the CDR3 is TGTGCCAGCAGCTTTATACAGGGGATGAACACTGAAGCTTTCTTT.

The V and J genes are TRBV10-1 and TRBJ2-1, with 11 bases that match TRBD2. The CDR3 extends over 16 amino acids. The V gene's germline CDR1 is WNHNN and CDR2 SYGVQD (reference sequence). The trim removed 6 bases at V and 7 bases at J, leaving 11 bases unmatched. In DNA, the CDR3 is TGCGCCAGCAGCCAAAAACTAGCGGGGGTCGGGAATGAGCAGTTCTTC. Translating gives CASSQKLAGVGNEQFF.

The gene calls are TRBV5-1 and TRBJ2-5; TRBD2 might be the D (6 bases). V dropped 0 bases and J dropped 5 bases, with 11 bases sitting between them. The CDR3 runs 14 residues. Germline lookup yields CDR1 SGHRS and CDR2 YFSETQ. CDR3: CASSLAGVGETQYF. The CDR3 DNA follows: TGCGCCAGCAGCTTGGCGGGAGTAGGGGAGACCCAGTACTTC.

This clone occurred once. This rearrangement joins TRBV5-1 to TRBJ1-4, with 7 bases that match TRBD1. The V segment lost 3 bases and the J segment 4 bases; nucleotides outside the gene matches: 6. CDR1 and CDR2 from the germline V gene are SGHRS and YFSETQ. The CDR3 runs 15 residues. The CDR3 sequence: CASSSQGRHNEKLFF. CDR3 DNA: TGCGCCAGCAGCTCACAGGGGAGGCATAATGAAAAACTGTTTTTT.

A single count supports this clone. The CDR3: CASSGGLAPLAADTQYF. CDR3 nucleotides: TGTGCCAGCAGTGGAGGTCTGGCCCCACTAGCGGCAGATACGCAGTATTTT. J is TRBJ2-3 and V is TRBV6-1; the match to TRBD2 covers 8 bases. This CDR3 spans 17 amino acids. Germline-derived CDR1 and CDR2 are MNHNS and SASEGT. After removal of 4 bases from V and 4 bases from J, the junction contained 13 bases not matched to a gene.

This rearrangement joins TRBV7-3 to TRBJ2-1, with TRBD2 matching 14 bases. J gave up 2 bases and V 2 bases, and 5 bases lay outside the gene matches. The germline V gene has CDR1 SGHTA and CDR2 FQGTGA. The CDR3 sequence is 18 residues long. The CDR3 DNA reads TGTGCCAGCAGCTTAGGGACTAGCGGGAGTACCCCCTACAATGAGCAGTTCTTC. As protein: CASSLGTSGSTPYNEQFF.

V gene TRBV7-9 combines with J gene TRBJ2-4; 9 bases are a match to TRBD1. Trimming removed 5 bases from V and 1 base from J; junction bases left unmatched: 6. The CDR3 runs 16 residues. Germline V gene sequence: CDR1 SEHNR, CDR2 FQNEAQ (reference sequence). CDR3 nucleotides: TGTGCCAGCAGCCTCACCGGGACAGGGGCCAAAAACATTCAGTACTTC. Its protein product is CASSLTGTGAKNIQYF.

The rearrangement links TRBV29-1 to TRBJ2-7; 8 bases map to TRBD2. Unmatched junction bases numbered 7, after V lost 6 bases and J lost 3 bases. The V gene's germline CDR1 is SQVTM and CDR2 ANQGSEA. The CDR3 contains 13 residues. CDR3 DNA: TGCAGCGTCAGCGGGAGTCAGGGCTACGAGCAGTACTTC. Protein: CSVSGSQGYEQYF.

This chain joins TRBV28 and TRBJ1-2, with D unclear. Per the germline V gene, CDR1 is MDHEN and CDR2 is SYDVKM. The CDR3 spans 12 residues. Trimming shortened V by 3 bases and J by 4 bases, and 6 bases separated the two germline ends. The CDR3 region is CASSFRGYGYTF. In nucleotides, the CDR3 is TGTGCCAGCAGTTTCCGGGGCTATGGCTACACCTTC.

The V call is TRBV6-2 or TRBV6-3, the J call TRBJ2-7; 11 bases map to TRBD1. The V gene's germline CDR1 is MNHEY and CDR2 SVGEGT. The CDR3 has 16 amino acids. The V segment lost 5 bases and the J segment 7 bases; nucleotides outside the gene matches: 13. The CDR3 sequence is CASSDRDRGGAEEQYF. The CDR3 DNA reads as TGTGCCAGCAGTGATCGGGACAGGGGGGGAGCGGAGGAGCAGTACTTC.

This rearrangement joins TRBV9 to TRBJ2-1; 12 positions agree with TRBD2. Germline CDR1 reads SGDLS; CDR2 reads YYNGEE. The CDR3 is 16 amino acids. The junction had 10 bases not matched to a gene; V was cut back by 4 bases and J by 8 bases. Written as DNA, the CDR3 is TGTGCCAGCAGCCCTCGACTAGCGGGAGCTGTGGATGAGCAGTTCTTC. Its translation: CASSPRLAGAVDEQFF.

This CDR3 reads CASSWTSGEQYF. DNA for the CDR3: TGTGCCAGCAGCTGGACTAGCGGTGAGCAGTACTTC. V and J are TRBV28 and TRBJ2-7, with 10 nucleotides matching TRBD2. J gave up 7 bases and V 6 bases, and 3 bases lay outside the gene matches. Germline CDR1 MDHEN, CDR2 SYDVKM. CDR3 size: 12 residues.

This sequence joins TRBV28 and TRBJ2-7; 8 bases fit TRBD1. J gave up 6 bases and V 4 bases, and 11 bases lay outside the gene matches. CDR1 MDHEN and CDR2 SYDVKM come from the germline V gene. This CDR3 region has 15 residues. The CDR3 region is CASSSPRTGRIEQYF. CDR3 sequence (DNA): TGTGCCAGCAGTTCTCCACGGACAGGGCGTATCGAGCAGTACTTC.